The T cell receptor (beta chain) under discussion was sequenced for a study of circulating and synovial CD4+ cells in juvenile arthritis. Overall study findings and caveats: Bulk blood CD4 repertoires were more diverse than these. Measured synovium overlap likely understates the true shared repertoire.

Data came from immunoSEQ multiplex PCR; TCRdb stores just in-frame clones and leaves some out. The sample yields about 30,000 clones, just over 90% seen once. The table lists this clone with a count of one. Its antigen is not identified. V was pared by 0 bases and J by 1 base, with 7 bases between. CDR1 GTSNPN and CDR2 SVGIG come from the germline V gene (reference sequence). CDR3 length: 14 amino acids. This receptor was identified in a human donor with juvenile idiopathic arthritis. Sequencing input: CD4+ T cells from blood. The chain employs TRBV30 and TRBJ1-5, with no clear D. The CDR3 is CAWSVRRSNQPQHF. CDR3 DNA: TGTGCCTGGAGTGTACGCAGAAGCAATCAGCCCCAGCATTTT.